This T cell receptor (beta chain) was identified during a study of T cells in Graves' hyperthyroidism and ophthalmopathy. This CDR3 comprises 14 residues. From germline, CDR1 is PRHDT and CDR2 FYEKMQ (reference sequence). The J segment lost 2 bases and the V segment lost 6 bases, leaving 5 bases of the junction unmatched. Amplification targeted TCR beta CDR3 regions from RNA transcripts. Researchers ran a first-round RT-PCR on the TCR CDR3 using the HTBI primer set. MiXCR was run by TCRdb on the multiplex PCR reads, yielding one entry per CDR3 protein. The table records around 400,000 distinct CDR3 sequences, 15% to 19% of them present only once. Patients aged 18 to 65 had newly diagnosed hyperthyroidism of under 2 months' duration. Before ophthalmopathy appeared, progressors gave blood at initial hyperthyroidism diagnosis. In its sample, this clonotype was seen many times.

This clonotype originated in a woman between 18 and 29 years old with Graves' hyperthyroidism that later progressed to Graves' ophthalmopathy. Sequencing used blood. The rearrangement joins TRBV13 to TRBJ2-7; 9 nucleotides agree with TRBD2. This CDR3 reads CASRRGGRAYEQYF. CDR3 DNA sequence: TGTGCCAGCAGAAGGGGCGGGAGGGCCTACGAGCAGTACTTC.